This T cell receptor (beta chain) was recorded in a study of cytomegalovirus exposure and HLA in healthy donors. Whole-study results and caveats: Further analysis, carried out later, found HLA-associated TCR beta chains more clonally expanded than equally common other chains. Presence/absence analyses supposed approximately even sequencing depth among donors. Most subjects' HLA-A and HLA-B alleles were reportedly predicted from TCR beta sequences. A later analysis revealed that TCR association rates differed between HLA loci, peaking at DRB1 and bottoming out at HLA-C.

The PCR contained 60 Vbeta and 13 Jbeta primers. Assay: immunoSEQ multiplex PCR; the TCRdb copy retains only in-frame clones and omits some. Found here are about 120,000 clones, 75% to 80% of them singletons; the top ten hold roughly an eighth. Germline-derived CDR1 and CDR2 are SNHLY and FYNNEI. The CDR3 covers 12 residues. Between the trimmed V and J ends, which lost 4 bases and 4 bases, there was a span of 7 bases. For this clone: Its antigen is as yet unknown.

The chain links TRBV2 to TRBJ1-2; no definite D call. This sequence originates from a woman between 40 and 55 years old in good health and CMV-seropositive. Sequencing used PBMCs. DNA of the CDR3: TGTGCCAGCAGTGGTGAGGGCTATGGCTACACCTTC. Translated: CASSGEGYGYTF.